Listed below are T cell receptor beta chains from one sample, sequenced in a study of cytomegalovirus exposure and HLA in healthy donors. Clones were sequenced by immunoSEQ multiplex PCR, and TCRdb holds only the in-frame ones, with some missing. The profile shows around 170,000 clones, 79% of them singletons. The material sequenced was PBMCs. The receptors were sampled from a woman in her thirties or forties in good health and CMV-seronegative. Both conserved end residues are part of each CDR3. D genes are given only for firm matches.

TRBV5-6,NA,CASSLVSGNEQFF
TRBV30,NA,CAFGETQYF
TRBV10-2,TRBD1,CASSSRTGPYGYTF
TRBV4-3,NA,CASNWVGGAEAFF
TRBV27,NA,CASSLLNEQFF
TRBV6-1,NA,CASSEHWGGRAREKLFF
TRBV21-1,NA,CASSTGPLPNTEAFF
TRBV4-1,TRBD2,CASSRYSGGARETQYF
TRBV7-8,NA,CASSLAGPGGSTF
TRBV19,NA,CASSGVASGANVLTF
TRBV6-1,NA,CASSVPRDIQETQYF
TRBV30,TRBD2,CAASWGGYNEQFF
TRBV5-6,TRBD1,CASSYYRGLTETQYF
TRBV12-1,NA,CASSPLPRGFGNQPQHF
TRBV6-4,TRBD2,CASSVAGAPTDTQYF
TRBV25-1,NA,CASSDRAETQYF
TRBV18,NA,CASSTVRDHYGYTF
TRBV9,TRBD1,CASSPRGQGAYNEQFF
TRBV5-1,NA,CASSSGGLQETQYF
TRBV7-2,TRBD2,CASSLDSSGGAHEQFF
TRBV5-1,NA,CASSIRQNTMNTEAFF
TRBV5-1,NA,CASSLDPGGTVYEQYF
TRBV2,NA,CASSNRREQYF
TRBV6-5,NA,CATAAGRRYSYEQYF
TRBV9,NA,CASSPHMQGWTEAFF
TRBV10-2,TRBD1,CASSQGNNQPQHF
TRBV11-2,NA,CASSLNLAAASYEQYF
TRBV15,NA,CATSRSYDRNSPLHF
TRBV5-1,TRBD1,CASSLAGGGYGYTF
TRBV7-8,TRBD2,CASSLDAELAVGGETQYF
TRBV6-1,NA,CASSEWSAGMSSYEQYF
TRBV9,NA,CASSVGGSPDTQYF
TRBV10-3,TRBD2,CAISAINLADSYNEQFF
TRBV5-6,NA,CASIHRSRLSTDTQYF
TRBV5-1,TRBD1,CASSLEVRGPLNEQYF
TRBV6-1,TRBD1,CASSGGTGADTGELFF